Following are 6 T cell receptor beta chains from one sample sequenced in a study of Ad26.COV2.S vaccination and SARS-CoV-2 variants. Generated by immunoSEQ multiplex PCR, the TCRdb table keeps only in-frame clones and is missing some. The sample shows 300,000 to 350,000 clones, 90% of them seen only once. Treatment in this sample: roughly 20 received Ad26.COV2.S at low or high dose, single or two shots; about 5 received placebo; per-sample allocation not given. Collection of the samples took place on day 63 after the first injection of vaccine or placebo. Sequenced material: peripheral blood, taken in a trial of Ad26.COV2.S vaccine versus placebo. All receptors come from a person between 18 and 59 years old who received the Ad26.COV2.S COVID-19 vaccine or a placebo.

The chain is built from TRBV25-1 and TRBJ2-7; no firm D call. In germline, CDR1 is MGHDK, CDR2 SYGVNS. The V end was cut by 0 bases, the J end by 1 base, with 7 bases between. The CDR3 is made up of 14 amino acids. CDR3 sequence (DNA): TGTGCCAGCAGTGAATATTCTGATTCCTACGAGCAGTACTTC. The encoded protein is CASSEYSDSYEQYF.

This sequence joins TRBV11-3 and TRBJ2-7; D remains ambiguous. V lost 5 bases, J lost 0 bases, and 8 bases lay in between. Germline V gene lookup returns CDR1 SGHNT and CDR2 YENEEA. The CDR3 length is 13 residues. The CDR3 loop reads CASSPGNSYEQYV. The CDR3, as DNA: TGTGCCAGCAGCCCGGGCAACTCCTACGAGCAGTACGTC.

The rearrangement uses TRBV2 and TRBJ1-2; D gene ambiguous. CDR1 and CDR2 from the germline V gene are SNHLY and FYNNEI. With 1 base removed from V and 0 bases from J, the gap between germline ends came to 9 bases. There are 15 residues in the CDR3. The CDR3 DNA reads TGTGCCAGCAGTGAAGGGACGGATACTAACTATGGCTACACCTTC. Protein sequence: CASSEGTDTNYGYTF.

This sequence joins TRBV3-1 (or the pseudogene TRBV3-2) and TRBJ2-5; 12 bases match TRBD2. This CDR3 is built from 15 residues. Germline assignment: CDR1 LGHDT and CDR2 YNNKEL (reference sequence). J gave up 3 bases and V 6 bases, and 5 bases lay outside the gene matches. CDR3 in DNA: TGTGCCAGCAGTCTAGCGGGGGGGCAGGAAGAGACCCAGTACTTC. This codes for CASSLAGGQEETQYF.

The genes are TRBV18 and TRBJ2-1, with D tentatively TRBD1 (5 bases). Deletions cut 3 bases from V and 1 base from J, with 10 bases between. The CDR3 has 15 amino acids. Germline V gives CDR1 KGHSH, CDR2 LQKENI. The CDR3, as DNA: TGTGCCAGCTCACCGATCAGGGAATCCTACAATGAGCAGTTCTTC. Amino acids: CASSPIRESYNEQFF.

This rearrangement joins TRBV27 to TRBJ2-3, with 7 positions matching TRBD2. The CDR3 sequence is 18 residues long. In germline, CDR1 is MNHEY, CDR2 SMNVEV (reference sequence). After removal of 5 bases from V and 2 bases from J, the junction contained 16 bases not matched to a gene. This CDR3 reads CASSTPRGGGGSTDTQYF. CDR3 DNA: TGTGCCAGCAGTACTCCACGGGGTGGCGGGGGATCCACAGATACGCAGTATTTT.